This T cell receptor (beta chain) was identified in a study of blood T cell repertoires in COVID-19. Study-wide context: Specimens from acute and convalescent COVID-19 originated in the United States, Italy and Spain.

Here immunoSEQ multiplex PCR was the method, and the copy in TCRdb shows in-frame clones only, minus some. The sample includes around 50,000 clones, 82% seen only once; the top ten take roughly 11%. What was sequenced was peripheral blood. The TCR was taken from a man older than 75 with COVID-19, enrolled during active disease.

CDR3 coding DNA: TGTGCCTGGAGGGGGGACAGAACCAACTATGGCTACACCTTC. This gives the protein CAWRGDRTNYGYTF. The rearrangement uses TRBV30 and TRBJ1-2; 7 bases match TRBD1. V dropped 3 bases and J dropped 2; count of bases not matched to a gene: 6. Germline lookup yields CDR1 GTSNPN and CDR2 SVGIG (reference sequence). This CDR3 is 14 amino acids long.